This T cell receptor (beta chain) came from a study of blood T cell repertoires in COVID-19. Study in general: Acute-phase and convalescent COVID-19 samples originated in the United States, Italy and Spain.

The trim removed 6 bases at V and 0 bases at J, leaving 4 bases unmatched. The CDR3 loop spans 15 amino acids. The V gene's germline CDR1 is SQVTM and CDR2 ANQGSEA. Original handling: Researchers report that nucleated cell counts were estimated from reference gene primer amplification. The repertoire was sequenced with immunoSEQ multiplex PCR; TCRdb's copy has only in-frame clones and lacks some. The V and J calls and clone size were taken over from that table, and D and trimming were inferred from the DNA. The sample records 200,000 to 250,000 clones, roughly 88% being singletons. The rearrangement joins TRBV29-1 to TRBJ2-3, with TRBD2 matching 12 bases. The TCR originated in a man between 18 and 35 years old with active or convalescent COVID-19. Sequenced material: peripheral blood. CDR3 in DNA: TGCAGCGTCCTCGGACTAGCGGGAAGCACAGATACGCAGTATTTT. Protein sequence: CSVLGLAGSTDTQYF.